The present entry profiles one TCR beta chain with its context. This CDR3 comprises 17 residues. The junction had 10 bases not matched to a gene; V was cut back by 4 bases and J by 0 bases. CDR1 and CDR2 (germline): MNHEY, SMNVEV (reference sequence). This entry comes from a study of blood T cell repertoires in COVID-19. The method was immunoSEQ multiplex PCR; TCRdb's version includes in-frame clones alone and lacks a portion of them. The sample has under 350,000 clones; roughly nine tenths are singletons. The chain employs TRBV27 and TRBJ1-1, with 8 bases matching TRBD1. The sample was PBMCs or T cells enriched from blood (not recorded which). This TCR was sampled from a man aged 55 to 70 who had recovered from COVID-19. CDR3 DNA sequence: TGTGCCAGCAGTTCCCCTAGGCAGGGGGCCTTGAACACTGAAGCTTTCTTT. Translation: CASSSPRQGALNTEAFF.